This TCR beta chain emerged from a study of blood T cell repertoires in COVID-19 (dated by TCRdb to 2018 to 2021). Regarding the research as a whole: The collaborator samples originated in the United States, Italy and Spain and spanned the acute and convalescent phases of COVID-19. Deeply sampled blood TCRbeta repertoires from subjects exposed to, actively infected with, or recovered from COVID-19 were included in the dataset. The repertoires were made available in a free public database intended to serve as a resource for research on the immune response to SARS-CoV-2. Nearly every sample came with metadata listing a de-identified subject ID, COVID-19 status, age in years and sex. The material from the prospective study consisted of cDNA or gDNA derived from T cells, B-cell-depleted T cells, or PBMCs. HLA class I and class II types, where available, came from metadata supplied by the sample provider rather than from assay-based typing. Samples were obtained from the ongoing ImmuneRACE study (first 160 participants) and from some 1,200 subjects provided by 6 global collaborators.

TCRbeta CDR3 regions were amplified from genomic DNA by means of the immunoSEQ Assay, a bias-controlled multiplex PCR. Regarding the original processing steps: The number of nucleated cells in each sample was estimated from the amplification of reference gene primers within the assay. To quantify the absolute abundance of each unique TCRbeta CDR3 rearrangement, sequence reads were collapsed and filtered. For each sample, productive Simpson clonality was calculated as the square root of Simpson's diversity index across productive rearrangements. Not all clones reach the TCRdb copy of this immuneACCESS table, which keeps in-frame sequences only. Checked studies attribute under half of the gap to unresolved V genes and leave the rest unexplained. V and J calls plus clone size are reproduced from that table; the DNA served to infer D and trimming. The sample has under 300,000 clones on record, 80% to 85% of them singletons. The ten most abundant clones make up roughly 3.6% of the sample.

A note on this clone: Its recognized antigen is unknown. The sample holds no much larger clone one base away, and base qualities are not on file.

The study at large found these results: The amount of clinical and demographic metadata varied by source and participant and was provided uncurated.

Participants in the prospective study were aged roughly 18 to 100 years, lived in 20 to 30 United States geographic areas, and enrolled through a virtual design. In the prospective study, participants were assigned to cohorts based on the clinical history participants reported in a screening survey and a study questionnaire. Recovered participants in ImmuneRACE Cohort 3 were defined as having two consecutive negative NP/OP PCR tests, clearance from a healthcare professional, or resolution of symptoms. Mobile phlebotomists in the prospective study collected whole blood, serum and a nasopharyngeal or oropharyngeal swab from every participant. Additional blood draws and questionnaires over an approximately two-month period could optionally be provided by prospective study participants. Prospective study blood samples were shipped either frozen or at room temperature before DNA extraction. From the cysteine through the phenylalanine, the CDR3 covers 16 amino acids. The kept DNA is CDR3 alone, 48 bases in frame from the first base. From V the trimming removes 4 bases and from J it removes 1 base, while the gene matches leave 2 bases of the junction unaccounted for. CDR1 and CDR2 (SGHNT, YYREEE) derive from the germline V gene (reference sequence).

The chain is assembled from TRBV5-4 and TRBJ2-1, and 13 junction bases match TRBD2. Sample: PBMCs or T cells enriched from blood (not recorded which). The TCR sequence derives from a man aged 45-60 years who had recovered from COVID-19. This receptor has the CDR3 CASSPGLAGSYNEQFF. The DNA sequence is TGTGCCAGCAGCCCGGGACTAGCGGGGTCCTACAATGAGCAGTTCTTC.